This T cell receptor beta chain was observed in a study of T-cell memory formation after mild COVID-19. The germline V gene encodes CDR1 SGHRS and CDR2 YFSETQ. V lost 3 bases and J 5 bases, leaving 11 bases between the germline ends. The CDR3 runs to 13 residues. This clonotype was detected ten times or more. Its antigen is still unknown. TCRdb called the 5' RACE reads again in MiXCR, with one record for every CDR3 protein. The table has under 200,000 distinct CDR3 sequences, roughly 11% seen once. Study-wide findings and caveats: Cross-reactive memory apparently joined, as some responding clones appeared in pre-infection memory.

The genes are TRBV5-1 and TRBJ1-1; no reliable D call. The sequence was collected from a man aged 18 to 35 who had mild COVID-19 (a few samples of this study predate the infection). Cell type and time point are not known. The sample consisted of PBMCs or a T cell subset sorted from them (not recorded which). The CDR3 DNA reads TGCGCCAGCAGCTCCCTCAGGCGGACTGAAGCTTTCTTT. Its translation is CASSSLRRTEAFF.